Reported below is one TCR beta chain. Its specificity is unknown. Produced via immunoSEQ multiplex PCR; TCRdb's table is partial and in-frame only. The data contain 100,000 to 150,000 clones, roughly 87% of them singletons. The source of the sample is a study of cytomegalovirus exposure and HLA in healthy donors. Broader study findings: A list of 150 to 200 TCR beta chains associated with cytomegalovirus was given.

Trimming took off 5 bases at V and 3 bases at J, with 11 bases between the two ends. Germline V gene sequence: CDR1 MDHEN, CDR2 SYDVKM. CDR3 length equals 14 residues. The sequence came from a woman in her late teens or twenties in good health and CMV-seronegative. The specimen was PBMCs. The chain has TRBV28 and TRBJ1-5, with D perhaps TRBD1 (6 bases). CDR3 coding DNA: TGTGCCAGCAGTCTCGGACAGCTCAATCAGCCCCAGCATTTT. The encoded protein is CASSLGQLNQPQHF.